The TCR beta chain described here comes from a study of T cells in Graves' hyperthyroidism and ophthalmopathy. Per the germline V gene, CDR1 is MGHRA and CDR2 is YSYEKL. The CDR3 runs 14 residues. TCR beta CDR3 sequences were amplified from RNA transcripts. When the TCR CDR3 underwent first-round RT-PCR, the HTBI primer set was used. One entry per CDR3 protein, called by TCRdb with MiXCR from the multiplex PCR reads. Of about 770,000 distinct CDR3 sequences in the sample, under 20% were seen once. As to this clonotype: Germline and junction disagree at one end, which may indicate a read error.

Sequencing was carried out using blood. The chain has TRBV4-1 and TRBJ1-1, with TRBD1 as a possible D gene (6 bases). This receptor was taken from a woman in her forties or fifties with Graves' hyperthyroidism that later progressed to Graves' ophthalmopathy. The CDR3: CASRPGQLNAEAFF. CDR3 nucleotide sequence: TGCGCCAGCAGACCCGGACAGCTGAACGCTGAAGCTTTCTTT.